This entry concerns a single T cell receptor beta chain. Its target is unknown. The data derive from a study of cytomegalovirus exposure and HLA in healthy donors. On the study more broadly: An earlier analysis found 110 million or so unique TCR beta sequences from 200 million or so T cells.

Study results and caveats: As a later analysis revealed, most CMV-associated TCR beta chains appeared HLA-restricted.

The PCR contained 60 Vbeta and 13 Jbeta primers. Sequenced by immunoSEQ multiplex PCR; TCRdb stores in-frame clones only, minus some. The sample holds roughly 92,000 clones, approximately 7.7% seen once. The CDR3 is made up of 17 amino acids. Germline assignment: CDR1 SGHVS and CDR2 FQNEAQ. V was clipped by 1 base and J by 8 bases; unmatched bases: 12. The V call is TRBV7-8, the J call TRBJ2-1; the match to TRBD2 covers 9 bases. Material: PBMCs. The clonotype comes from a man aged 45 to 65 in good health and CMV-seronegative. In DNA, the CDR3 is TGTGCCAGCAGCTTAGGGGGCGGGGGGGGGCTGATGTATGAGCAGTTCTTC. Its protein is CASSLGGGGGLMYEQFF.